This T cell receptor (beta chain) comes out of a study of T cell responses to AZD1222 COVID-19 vaccine. Study-wide results and limits: After the peak T cell response, and only then, were repertoires sampled. Nearly half of unique spike-specific TCRs reportedly avoided B.1.351 and B.1.1.7 mutated regions. Donors were largely white British and mainly female; clonal diversity was possibly underestimated.

Trimming pared 6 bases from V and 3 bases from J, leaving 15 bases between. This CDR3 is built from 14 residues. Germline assignment: CDR1 MNHEY and CDR2 SMNVEV (reference sequence). For this clone: Its antigen is unidentified.

Generated by immunoSEQ multiplex PCR, the TCRdb table keeps only in-frame clones and is missing some. The sample consists of about 170,000 clones, around 90% of them appearing once. The sequence was collected from an adult in good health. This specimen was peripheral blood, taken on day 0 of AZD1222 vaccination. The chain has TRBV27 and TRBJ2-7, with D possibly TRBD2 on 5 matching bases. The CDR3 sequence: CASSAPPGNYEQYF. For the CDR3, the DNA is TGTGCCAGCAGCGCCCCCCCGGGGAACTACGAGCAGTACTTC.